These T cell receptor beta chains were read from a single sample in a study of molecular identifiers for immune sequencing clone quantification. A single record per CDR3 protein comes from TCRdb applying MiXCR to the PCR reads. This table has roughly 300,000 distinct CDR3 sequences, roughly a quarter appearing once. The sample comprised naive CD8+ T cells from blood, with Jurkat cell RNA spiked in. The receptors come from a human donor in good health. Some libraries in this study had Jurkat cell RNA spiked in. Each CDR3 is given with its conserved first and last residue. Size values are once, few and many counts, or a class for expanded clones, and some rows have none.

clone size: few
V gene: TRBV18
CDR3 protein: CASSAPEGGSYEQYF

clone size: many
V gene: TRBV4-2
CDR3 protein: CASSPWTGSTDTQYF

clone size: NA
V gene: TRBV3-1
CDR3 protein: CASSQADSGNTIYF

clone size: many
V gene: TRBV19
CDR3 protein: CASKGQDGYGYTF

clone size: NA
V gene: TRBV20-1
CDR3 protein: CSARELFNEQFF

clone size: few
V gene: TRBV27
CDR3 protein: CASSTEPGQIAEAFF

clone size: NA
V gene: TRBV10-1
CDR3 protein: CASSGNRQETQYF

clone size: NA
V gene: TRBV27
CDR3 protein: CASSLSAGMNTGELFF

clone size: once
V gene: TRBV15
CDR3 protein: CATSSADGTDTRYF

clone size: few
V gene: TRBV2
CDR3 protein: CASSLGLAGRTGELFF